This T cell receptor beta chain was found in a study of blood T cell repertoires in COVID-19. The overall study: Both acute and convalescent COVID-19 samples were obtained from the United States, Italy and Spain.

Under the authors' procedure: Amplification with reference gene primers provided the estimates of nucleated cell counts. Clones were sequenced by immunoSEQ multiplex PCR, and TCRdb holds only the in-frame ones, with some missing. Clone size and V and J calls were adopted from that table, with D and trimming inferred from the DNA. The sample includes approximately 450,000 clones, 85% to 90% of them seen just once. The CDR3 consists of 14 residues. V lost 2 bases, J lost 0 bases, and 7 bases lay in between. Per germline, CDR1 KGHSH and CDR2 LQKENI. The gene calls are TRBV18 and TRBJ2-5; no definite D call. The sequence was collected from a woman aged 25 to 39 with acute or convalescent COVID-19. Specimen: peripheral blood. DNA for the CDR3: TGTGCCAGCTCACCAAACAGAGACCAAGAGACCCAGTACTTC. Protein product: CASSPNRDQETQYF.